This T cell receptor beta chain was identified in a study of cytomegalovirus exposure and HLA in healthy donors. The study's findings and limits: Association of 15,000 to 20,000 TCR beta sequences with HLA alleles was found at 0.05 false discovery rate in a later analysis.

Notes on this clone: What it binds is unknown.

13 Jbeta primers and 60 Vbeta primers were used for the PCR. Clones were sequenced by immunoSEQ multiplex PCR, and TCRdb holds only the in-frame ones, with some missing. The sample data list around 100,000 clones. Germline CDR1 and CDR2: KGHSH and LQKENI. The ends were cut back, 3 bases at V and 2 bases at J, with 8 bases in the middle. The CDR3 has 15 amino acids. This sequence originates from a man over 45 in good health and CMV-seronegative. V gene TRBV18 combines with J gene TRBJ1-6; tentatively, D is TRBD1 (6 bases). Material for sequencing was PBMCs. As DNA, the CDR3 is TGTGCCAGCTCACCTCAGGGGCCCTATAATTCACCCCTCCACTTT. It codes for CASSPQGPYNSPLHF.